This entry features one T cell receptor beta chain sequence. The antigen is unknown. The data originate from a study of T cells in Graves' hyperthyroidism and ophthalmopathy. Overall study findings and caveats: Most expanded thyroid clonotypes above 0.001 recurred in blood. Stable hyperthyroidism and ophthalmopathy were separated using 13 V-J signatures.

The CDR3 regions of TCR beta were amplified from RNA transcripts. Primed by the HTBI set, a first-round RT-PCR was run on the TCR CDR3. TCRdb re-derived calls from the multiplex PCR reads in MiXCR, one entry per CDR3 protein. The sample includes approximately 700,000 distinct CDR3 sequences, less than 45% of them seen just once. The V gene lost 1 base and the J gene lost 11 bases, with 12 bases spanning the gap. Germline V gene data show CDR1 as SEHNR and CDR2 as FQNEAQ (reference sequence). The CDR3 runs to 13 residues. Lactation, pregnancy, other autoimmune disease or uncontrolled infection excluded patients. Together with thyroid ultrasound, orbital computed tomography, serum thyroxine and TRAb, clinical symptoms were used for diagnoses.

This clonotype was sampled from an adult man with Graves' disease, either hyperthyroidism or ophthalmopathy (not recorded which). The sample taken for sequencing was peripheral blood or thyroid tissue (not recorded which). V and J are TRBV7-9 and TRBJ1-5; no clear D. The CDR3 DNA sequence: TGTGCCAGCAGCTTAGGTTGGGAGGAGACCCAGCATTTT. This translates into CASSLGWEETQHF.